A selection of T cell receptor beta chains follows, all from one sample in a study of early T cells in non-severe SARS-CoV-2 infection. TCRdb reprocessed the 5' RACE reads via MiXCR and lists one record per CDR3 protein. Seen here are 66,000 or so distinct CDR3 sequences, roughly an eighth observed once, and the top ten hold roughly 8%. Sequencing used whole blood. Receptors were obtained from an adult who was a healthcare worker with PCR-confirmed SARS-CoV-2 infection or an uninfected control (not recorded which). The CDR3 runs from the conserved cysteine through the conserved F or W. A D gene is named only where the DNA matches it firmly. The size of a clone is reported for some rows only, either as once, few or many, or as a class for expanded clones.

CDR3 protein: CASSYMRDLEAFF
CDR3 DNA: TGTGCCAGCAGTTACATGAGGGACCTTGAAGCTTTCTTT
D gene: NA
V gene: TRBV6-5
J gene: TRBJ1-1
clone size: few

CDR3 protein: CSATMAGRGDTQYF
CDR3 DNA: TGCAGTGCTACCATGGCGGGGAGGGGAGATACGCAGTATTTT
D gene: TRBD2
V gene: TRBV20-1
J gene: TRBJ2-3
clone size: few

CDR3 protein: CASRGRMGERDNEQFF
CDR3 DNA: TGTGCCAGCAGGGGAAGGATGGGGGAGAGGGACAATGAGCAGTTCTTC
D gene: NA
V gene: TRBV21-1
J gene: TRBJ2-1
clone size: many

CDR3 protein: CSVLQNTEAFF
CDR3 DNA: TGCAGCGTTCTGCAGAACACTGAAGCTTTCTTT
D gene: NA
V gene: TRBV29-1
J gene: TRBJ1-1
clone size: NA

CDR3 protein: CASSPGLAGSGDTQYF
CDR3 DNA: TGTGCCAGCTCACCCGGACTAGCGGGATCTGGTGATACGCAGTATTTT
D gene: TRBD2
V gene: TRBV18
J gene: TRBJ2-3
clone size: NA

CDR3 protein: CSVRLGGTEAFF
CDR3 DNA: TGCAGCGTCCGCCTCGGGGGAACTGAAGCTTTCTTT
D gene: NA
V gene: TRBV29-1
J gene: TRBJ1-1
clone size: few

CDR3 protein: CAISPGQVNPNEQFF
CDR3 DNA: TGTGCCATCAGCCCAGGACAGGTCAATCCGAATGAGCAGTTCTTC
D gene: TRBD1
V gene: TRBV10-3
J gene: TRBJ2-1
clone size: many

CDR3 protein: CASSQTTEDTIYF
CDR3 DNA: TGTGCCAGCAGCCAAACGACAGAGGACACCATATATTTT
D gene: NA
V gene: TRBV3-1
J gene: TRBJ1-3
clone size: many

CDR3 protein: CSVDLQGARGGYTF
CDR3 DNA: TGCAGCGTTGACCTCCAGGGGGCGCGAGGTGGCTACACCTTC
D gene: TRBD1
V gene: TRBV29-1
J gene: TRBJ1-2
clone size: few

CDR3 protein: CASSFGGMMETQYF
CDR3 DNA: TGTGCCAGCAGTTTTGGAGGAATGATGGAGACCCAGTACTTC
D gene: NA
V gene: TRBV28
J gene: TRBJ2-5
clone size: few

CDR3 protein: CASSQTLQPGLGKQFF
CDR3 DNA: TGTGCCAGCAGCCAAACTTTACAACCGGGATTAGGGAAGCAGTTCTTC
D gene: NA
V gene: TRBV14
J gene: TRBJ2-1
clone size: NA

CDR3 protein: CASSLSGRGQETQYF
CDR3 DNA: TGTGCCAGCAGCTTAAGTGGGAGGGGACAAGAGACCCAGTACTTC
D gene: TRBD2
V gene: TRBV11-1
J gene: TRBJ2-5
clone size: many

CDR3 protein: CSAGEPYSGNTIYF
CDR3 DNA: TGCAGTGCTGGGGAGCCCTACTCTGGAAACACCATATATTTT
D gene: NA
V gene: TRBV20-1
J gene: TRBJ1-3
clone size: many

CDR3 protein: CASSQGPYGNEQYF
CDR3 DNA: TGTGCCAGCAGCCAGGGCCCTTACGGGAACGAGCAGTACTTC
D gene: NA
V gene: TRBV7-2
J gene: TRBJ2-7
clone size: NA

CDR3 protein: CASRIGGTFIF
CDR3 DNA: TGTGCCAGTAGGATTGGCGGGACTTTTATCTTC
D gene: NA
V gene: TRBV19
J gene: TRBJ2-1
clone size: few

CDR3 protein: CASSSDSLPEKLFF
CDR3 DNA: TGTGCCAGCAGCTCGGACTCTCTCCCCGAAAAACTGTTTTTT
D gene: NA
V gene: TRBV5-6
J gene: TRBJ1-4
clone size: NA

CDR3 protein: CASSPAAGTEAFF
CDR3 DNA: TGTGCCAGCAGCCCCGCGGCGGGAACTGAAGCTTTCTTT
D gene: NA
V gene: TRBV7-8
J gene: TRBJ1-1
clone size: few

CDR3 protein: CASSLLAGPYNEQFF
CDR3 DNA: TGTGCCAGCAGCTTACTAGCGGGGCCATACAATGAGCAGTTCTTC
D gene: TRBD2
V gene: TRBV7-2
J gene: TRBJ2-1
clone size: few

CDR3 protein: CATSRDPGGTEQYF
CDR3 DNA: TGTGCCACCAGCAGAGATCCTGGAGGGACCGAGCAGTACTTC
D gene: NA
V gene: TRBV15
J gene: TRBJ2-7
clone size: NA

CDR3 protein: CASSLHEKLFF
CDR3 DNA: TGTGCCAGCAGCCTACATGAAAAACTGTTTTTT
D gene: NA
V gene: TRBV28
J gene: TRBJ1-4
clone size: many

CDR3 protein: CASSLQQGFYDEQFF
CDR3 DNA: TGCGCCAGCAGCTTGCAACAGGGTTTCTACGATGAGCAGTTCTTC
D gene: NA
V gene: TRBV5-1
J gene: TRBJ2-1
clone size: many

CDR3 protein: CASSPSHSMNTEAFF
CDR3 DNA: TGTGCCAGCAGCCCCTCTCACTCCATGAACACTGAAGCTTTCTTT
D gene: NA
V gene: TRBV3-1
J gene: TRBJ1-1
clone size: NA

CDR3 protein: CSALTGVRTEAFF
CDR3 DNA: TGCAGCGCTCTGACAGGGGTTCGCACTGAAGCTTTCTTT
D gene: TRBD1
V gene: TRBV29-1
J gene: TRBJ1-1
clone size: few

CDR3 protein: CAVGRPGQGAVDTQYF
CDR3 DNA: TGTGCCGTAGGACGCCCGGGACAGGGGGCAGTGGATACGCAGTATTTT
D gene: TRBD1
V gene: TRBV15
J gene: TRBJ2-3
clone size: few

CDR3 protein: CASSYQKTLEQFF
CDR3 DNA: TGTGCCAGCAGTTACCAGAAAACCCTTGAGCAGTTCTTC
D gene: NA
V gene: TRBV6-2/TRBV6-3
J gene: TRBJ2-1
clone size: NA